This TCR beta chain stems from a study of OX40 agonist ivuxolimab in advanced cancers. Clones were read by immunoSEQ multiplex PCR, and TCRdb kept only the in-frame ones, dropping some. This sample carries 73,000 or so clones, 86% of them seen once, and the ten largest clones take less than 0.8%. V lost 1 base, J lost 0 bases, and 7 bases lay in between. Germline CDR1 reads LNHNV; CDR2 reads YYDKDF (reference sequence). The CDR3 is made up of 15 amino acids. This specimen was CD4+ or CD8+ T cells sorted from blood, taken in a trial of the OX40 agonist ivuxolimab. The chain has TRBV15 and TRBJ1-3; D might be TRBD1 (6 bases). This TCR was recovered from an adult with an advanced solid tumor such as melanoma, head and neck, liver or kidney cancer. This CDR3 is CATSRAGDSGNTIYF. In nucleotides, the CDR3 is TGTGCCACCAGCAGAGCAGGGGACTCTGGAAACACCATATATTTT.